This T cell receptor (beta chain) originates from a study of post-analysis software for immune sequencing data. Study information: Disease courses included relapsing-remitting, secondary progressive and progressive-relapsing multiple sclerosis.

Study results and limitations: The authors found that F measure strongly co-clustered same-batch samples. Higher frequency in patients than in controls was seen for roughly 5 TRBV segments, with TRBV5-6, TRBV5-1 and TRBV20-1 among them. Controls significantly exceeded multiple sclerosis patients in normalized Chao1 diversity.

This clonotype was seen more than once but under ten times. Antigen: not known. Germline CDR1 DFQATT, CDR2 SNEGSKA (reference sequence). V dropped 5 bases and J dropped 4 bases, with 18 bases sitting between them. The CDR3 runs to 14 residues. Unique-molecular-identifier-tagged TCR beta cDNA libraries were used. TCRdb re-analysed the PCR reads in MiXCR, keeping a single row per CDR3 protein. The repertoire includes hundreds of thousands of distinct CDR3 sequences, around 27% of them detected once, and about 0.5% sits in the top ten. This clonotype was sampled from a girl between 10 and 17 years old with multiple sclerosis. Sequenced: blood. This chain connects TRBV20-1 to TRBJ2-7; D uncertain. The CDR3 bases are TGCAGTGCTCTGACCCCCTACGGGTTTTACGAGCAGTACTTC. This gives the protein CSALTPYGFYEQYF.